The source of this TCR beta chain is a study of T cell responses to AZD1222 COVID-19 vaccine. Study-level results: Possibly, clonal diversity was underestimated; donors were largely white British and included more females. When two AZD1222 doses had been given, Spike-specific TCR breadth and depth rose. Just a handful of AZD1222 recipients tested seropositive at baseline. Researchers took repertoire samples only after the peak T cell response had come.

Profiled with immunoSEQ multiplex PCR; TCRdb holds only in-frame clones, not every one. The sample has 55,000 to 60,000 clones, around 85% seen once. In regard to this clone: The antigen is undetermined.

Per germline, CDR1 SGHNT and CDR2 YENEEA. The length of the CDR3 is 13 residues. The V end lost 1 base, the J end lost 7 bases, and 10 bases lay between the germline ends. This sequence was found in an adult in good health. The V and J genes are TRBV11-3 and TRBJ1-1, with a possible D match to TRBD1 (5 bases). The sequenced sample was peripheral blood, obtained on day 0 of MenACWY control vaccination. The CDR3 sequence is CASSLASQGEAFF. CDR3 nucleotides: TGTGCCAGCAGCTTAGCATCCCAGGGTGAAGCTTTCTTT.